A selection of T cell receptor beta chains follows, all from one sample in a study of cytomegalovirus exposure and HLA in healthy donors. This table comes from immunoSEQ multiplex PCR, and its TCRdb copy is limited to in-frame clones, with some not included. This sample has 120,000 to 150,000 clones; around 86% occur once, and the top ten carry under 9%. The specimen sequenced was PBMCs. The source is a man younger than 35 in good health and CMV-seropositive. Both conserved end residues are part of each CDR3.

TRBJ2-1	TRBV19	CASTPSGVSSYNEQFF
TRBJ2-1	TRBV30	CAWRKLAGGLNEQFF
TRBJ1-2	TRBV6-6	CASSYSGGTNYGYTF
TRBJ2-2	TRBV7-7	CASSLLADYTGELFF
TRBJ2-2	TRBV9	CASSIGLAERTGELFF
TRBJ1-3	TRBV9	CASSVDAVSGNTIYF
TRBJ1-2	TRBV20-1	CSASEGLGYTF
TRBJ1-4	TRBV9	CASSVAQGADEKLFF
TRBJ1-5	TRBV6-4	CASRTDRVSNQPQHF
TRBJ1-4	TRBV29-1	CSARQGGYEKLFF
TRBJ2-3	TRBV18	CASSPSGTGLADTQYF
TRBJ2-7	TRBV13	CASSLGPPSSYEQYF
TRBJ2-3	TRBV18	CASSLSETGTLDMQYF
TRBJ2-4	TRBV2	CAINRENSIQYF
TRBJ2-5	TRBV7-3	CASSLGAGGQETQYF
TRBJ2-7	TRBV11-2	CASSHIDSPYEQYF
TRBJ2-7	TRBV5-1	CASSLGRTSGYEQYF
TRBJ2-1	TRBV6-1	CASSARTEQFF
TRBJ1-2	TRBV2	CASSETGLNGYTF
TRBJ2-7	TRBV5-1	CASSSGQTLYEQYF
TRBJ2-6	TRBV9	CASSVGLSSSFGANVLTF
TRBJ2-5	TRBV5-1	CASSSGPTGSEETQYF
TRBJ2-3	TRBV9	CASSVDGSTDTQYF
TRBJ1-2	TRBV29-1	CSVEALDRNGGYGYTF
TRBJ2-7	TRBV5-1	CASSPYTAGNEQYF
TRBJ1-2	TRBV30	CANRREGNGYTF
TRBJ1-1	TRBV6-6	CASSSTGTGEFEAFF
TRBJ1-2	TRBV5-4	CASSFWGDYGYTF
TRBJ2-5	TRBV7-7	CASSYRAAGGQETQYF
TRBJ1-5	TRBV16	CASSQYGTGNSNQPQHF
TRBJ1-2	TRBV5-1	CASSLEGGGNYGYTF
TRBJ2-3	TRBV27	CASSQADPDTQYF
TRBJ2-7	TRBV18	CASSPKPRANEQYF
TRBJ2-7	TRBV11-3	CASSKGSGGPSSYEQYF
TRBJ2-7	TRBV30	CAWSSTSGNYEQYF
TRBJ2-7	TRBV19	CASSPGTGDVLREQYF
TRBJ1-1	TRBV19	CASSTSAGANSFF
TRBJ2-7	TRBV27	CASSPGGLLSYEQYF
TRBJ1-4	TRBV18	CASSPETGKGTNEKLFF
TRBJ1-2	TRBV19	CASSTPGLLSGYTF
TRBJ2-3	TRBV5-1	CASSLASGKGADTQYF
TRBJ1-3	TRBV30	CAWKGPGPRSGNTIYF
TRBJ2-7	TRBV27	CASSRSGNSYEQYF
TRBJ2-7	TRBV28	CASSSRSGTSPYEQYF
TRBJ2-3	TRBV5-1	CASSSGQLYSTDTQYF